These 16 T cell receptor beta chains were sequenced from one sample in a study of cytomegalovirus exposure and HLA in healthy donors. PCR involved 60 Vbeta and 13 Jbeta primers. The table came from immunoSEQ multiplex PCR; TCRdb's copy has only in-frame clones and leaves some out. This sample has roughly 56,000 clones; roughly four fifths occur once, and the top ten carry roughly 2.5%. Sequenced input: PBMCs. The origin of the receptors is a boy aged 5-17 years in good health and CMV-seropositive.

A single count supports this clone. The chain employs TRBV4-1 and TRBJ1-1; D possibly corresponds to TRBD1 (5 bases). Germline-derived CDR1 and CDR2 are MGHRA and YSYEKL. This CDR3 comprises 17 residues. Trimming took 5 bases from V and 4 from J, leaving 23 bases between them. The CDR3 region is CASSKQGAGRDSTEAFF. The CDR3 nucleotides are TGCGCCAGCAGCAAGCAAGGGGCAGGGAGGGATAGCACTGAAGCTTTCTTT.

The chain has TRBV6-4 and TRBJ2-3; 9 bases agree with TRBD2. With V trimmed by 3 bases and J by 0 bases, 1 base remained unmatched. Germline V gene lookup returns CDR1 MRHNA and CDR2 SNTAGT. This CDR3 has 15 residues. The CDR3: CASSERGGSTDTQYF. The CDR3 region has the DNA TGTGCCAGCAGTGAGCGGGGGGGCAGCACAGATACGCAGTATTTT.

Here the CDR3 DNA reads TGTGCCAGCGGCGCGGGGGGGAGGGAGCTGTTTTTT. This gives the protein CASGAGGRELFF. The chain employs TRBV7-8 and TRBJ2-2; 9 bases match TRBD2. This CDR3 comprises 12 residues. Trimming removed 8 bases from V and 9 bases from J; junction bases left unmatched: 4. The germline V gene has CDR1 SGHVS and CDR2 FQNEAQ. Filled out from reference TRBV7-8 and TRBJ2-2, the complete variable domain reads GAGVSQSPRYKVAKRGQDVALRCDPISGHVSLFWYQQALGQGPEFLTYFQNEAQLDKSGLPSDRFFAERPEGSVSTLKIQRTQQEDSAVYLCASGAGGRELFFGEGSRLTVL.

The chain uses TRBV2 and TRBJ2-7; 8 bases fit TRBD1. V was pared by 6 bases and J by 1 base, with 5 bases of the junction left unmatched. The CDR3 sequence is 14 residues long. Germline V lookup: CDR1 SNHLY, CDR2 FYNNEI. The CDR3 region has the DNA TGTGCCAGCAGCTATGGACAGGGATCCTACGAGCAGTACTTC. This encodes CASSYGQGSYEQYF.

The rearrangement joins TRBV11-2 to TRBJ2-1, with 7 bases identical to TRBD1. Trimming took 1 base from V and 12 from J; bases not matched to a gene: 12. The CDR3 is 15 residues long. The germline V gene encodes CDR1 SGHAT and CDR2 FQNNGV. The CDR3 protein is CASSLGADRAQGQFF. The CDR3 nucleotides read TGTGCCAGCAGCTTAGGAGCTGACAGGGCTCAGGGGCAGTTCTTC.

This chain uses TRBV11-2 with TRBJ2-7; 7 positions match TRBD1. V shed 8 bases, J shed 4 bases, and the junction held 5 bases outside the gene matches. The CDR3 is 12 amino acids. The germline CDR1 and CDR2 sequences are SGHAT and FQNNGV. The CDR3 loop is CASDTGDYEQYF. The DNA of the CDR3 is TGTGCCAGCGATACAGGGGATTACGAGCAGTACTTC.

The V and J genes are TRBV27 and TRBJ2-7; TRBD1 is a possible D gene (6 bases). In germline, CDR1 is MNHEY, CDR2 SMNVEV (reference sequence). The germline V and J ends were trimmed by 10 bases and 4 bases, with 17 bases remaining between them. The CDR3 is 13 amino acids. CDR3 loop: CATEAGVAYEQYF. The CDR3 region has the DNA TGTGCCACCGAGGCAGGGGTAGCTTACGAGCAGTACTTC.

This chain connects TRBV2 to TRBJ2-5, with TRBD2 identical over 12 bases. This CDR3 comprises 14 residues. Trimming at V came to 4 bases and at J to 5 bases, leaving 2 bases not matched to a gene. Germline CDR1 and CDR2: SNHLY and FYNNEI. The CDR3 DNA sequence: TGTGCCAGCAGTGTGGGACTAGCGGGCGAGACCCAGTACTTC. This encodes CASSVGLAGETQYF.

The CDR3 reads CASSLTGQGLDEQFF. The CDR3 nucleotides read TGTGCCAGCAGCTTAACGGGACAGGGCTTGGATGAGCAGTTCTTC. The gene calls are TRBV7-3 and TRBJ2-1; 9 nucleotides align to TRBD1. V lost 0 bases to trimming and J lost 8 bases; unmatched junction nucleotides: 5. This CDR3 region has 15 residues. Germline lookup yields CDR1 SGHTA and CDR2 FQGTGA.

This clone was seen just once. The V call is TRBV20-1, the J call TRBJ2-7; TRBD1 might be the D (6 bases). Trimming shortened V by 5 bases and J by 2 bases, and 7 bases separated the two germline ends. Per germline, CDR1 DFQATT and CDR2 SNEGSKA (reference sequence). The CDR3 is 11 residues long. The DNA for the CDR3 is TGCAGTGCTGGACAGACCTACGAGCAGTACTTC. It is translated as CSAGQTYEQYF.

The chain has TRBV27 and TRBJ2-7; perhaps TRBD2 as D (7 bases). There are 14 residues in the CDR3. Germline CDR1 and CDR2: MNHEY and SMNVEV (reference sequence). Trimming removed 2 bases from V and 6 bases from J, with 14 bases in between. The CDR3 DNA reads TGTGCCAGCAGTTTAGGGGGGGGGCTCATCGAGCAGTACTTC. Protein: CASSLGGGLIEQYF.

This chain links TRBV5-5 with TRBJ1-2; D remains ambiguous. V was shortened by 4 bases and J by 2 bases, with 18 bases between the two germline ends. Germline CDR1 is SGHKS and CDR2 is YYEKEE (reference sequence). The CDR3 has 16 residues. CDR3 region: CASSLPGGRVNYGYTF. For the CDR3, the DNA is TGTGCCAGCAGCCTACCGGGAGGAAGGGTAAACTATGGCTACACCTTC.

The chain links TRBV27 to TRBJ2-7; 9 nucleotides align to TRBD1. CDR1 and CDR2 from the germline V gene are MNHEY and SMNVEV (reference sequence). CDR3 length: 15 amino acids. Trimming removed 4 bases from V and 2 bases from J; junction bases left unmatched: 6. The chain's CDR3 is CASSWTGAPPYEQYF. The DNA of the CDR3 is TGTGCCAGCAGTTGGACAGGGGCGCCTCCCTACGAGCAGTACTTC.

The chain employs TRBV4-2 and TRBJ2-5, with 8 bases aligning to TRBD2. From germline, CDR1 is LGHNA and CDR2 YNFKEQ. The CDR3 runs to 20 residues. With V trimmed by 3 bases and J by 3 bases, 21 bases remained unmatched. CDR3 residues: CASSQTTSVLERGLKETQYF. DNA of the CDR3: TGTGCCAGCAGCCAGACGACTAGCGTCCTAGAACGGGGCCTTAAAGAGACCCAGTACTTC.

There are a few counts of this clone. The V and J genes are TRBV7-6 and TRBJ2-5; D ambiguous. Germline V gene data show CDR1 as SGHVS and CDR2 as FNYEAQ. V lost 4 bases, J lost 4 bases, and 7 bases lay in between. The CDR3 sequence is 12 residues long. The CDR3 DNA is TGTGCCAGCAGCTCGTCGTCAGAGACCCAGTACTTC. It specifies CASSSSSETQYF. Combining the CDR3 with reference TRBV7-6 and TRBJ2-5 gives the whole variable domain GAGVSQSPRYKVTKRGQDVALRCDPISGHVSLYWYRQALGQGPEFLTYFNYEAQQDKSGLPNDRFSAERPEGSISTLTIQRTEQRDSAMYRCASSSSSETQYFGPGTRLLVL.

The chain carries TRBV11-2 and TRBJ2-1; the D gene is possibly TRBD2 (5 bases). Trimming left V 3 bases short and J 3 bases short, with 12 bases between. This CDR3 is built from 15 residues. Germline CDR1 is SGHAT and CDR2 is FQNNGV. The CDR3 DNA sequence: TGTGCCAGCAGCTTTGGACTGGATTACTACAATGAGCAGTTCTTC. Its translation: CASSFGLDYYNEQFF.